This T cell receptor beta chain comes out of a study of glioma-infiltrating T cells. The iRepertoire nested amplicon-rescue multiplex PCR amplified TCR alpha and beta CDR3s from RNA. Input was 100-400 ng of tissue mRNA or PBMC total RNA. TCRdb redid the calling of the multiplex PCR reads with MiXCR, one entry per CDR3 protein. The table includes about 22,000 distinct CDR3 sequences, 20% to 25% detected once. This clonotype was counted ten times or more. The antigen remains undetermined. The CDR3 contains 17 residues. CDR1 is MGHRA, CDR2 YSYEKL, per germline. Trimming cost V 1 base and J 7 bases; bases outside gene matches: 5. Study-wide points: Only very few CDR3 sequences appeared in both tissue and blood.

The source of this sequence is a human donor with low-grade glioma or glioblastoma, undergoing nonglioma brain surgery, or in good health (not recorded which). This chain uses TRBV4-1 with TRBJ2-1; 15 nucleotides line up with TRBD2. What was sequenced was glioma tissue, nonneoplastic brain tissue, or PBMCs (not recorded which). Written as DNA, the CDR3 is TGCGCCAGCAGCCAAGGGACTAGCGGGGGGGCCTGGAATGAGCAGTTCTTC. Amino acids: CASSQGTSGGAWNEQFF.